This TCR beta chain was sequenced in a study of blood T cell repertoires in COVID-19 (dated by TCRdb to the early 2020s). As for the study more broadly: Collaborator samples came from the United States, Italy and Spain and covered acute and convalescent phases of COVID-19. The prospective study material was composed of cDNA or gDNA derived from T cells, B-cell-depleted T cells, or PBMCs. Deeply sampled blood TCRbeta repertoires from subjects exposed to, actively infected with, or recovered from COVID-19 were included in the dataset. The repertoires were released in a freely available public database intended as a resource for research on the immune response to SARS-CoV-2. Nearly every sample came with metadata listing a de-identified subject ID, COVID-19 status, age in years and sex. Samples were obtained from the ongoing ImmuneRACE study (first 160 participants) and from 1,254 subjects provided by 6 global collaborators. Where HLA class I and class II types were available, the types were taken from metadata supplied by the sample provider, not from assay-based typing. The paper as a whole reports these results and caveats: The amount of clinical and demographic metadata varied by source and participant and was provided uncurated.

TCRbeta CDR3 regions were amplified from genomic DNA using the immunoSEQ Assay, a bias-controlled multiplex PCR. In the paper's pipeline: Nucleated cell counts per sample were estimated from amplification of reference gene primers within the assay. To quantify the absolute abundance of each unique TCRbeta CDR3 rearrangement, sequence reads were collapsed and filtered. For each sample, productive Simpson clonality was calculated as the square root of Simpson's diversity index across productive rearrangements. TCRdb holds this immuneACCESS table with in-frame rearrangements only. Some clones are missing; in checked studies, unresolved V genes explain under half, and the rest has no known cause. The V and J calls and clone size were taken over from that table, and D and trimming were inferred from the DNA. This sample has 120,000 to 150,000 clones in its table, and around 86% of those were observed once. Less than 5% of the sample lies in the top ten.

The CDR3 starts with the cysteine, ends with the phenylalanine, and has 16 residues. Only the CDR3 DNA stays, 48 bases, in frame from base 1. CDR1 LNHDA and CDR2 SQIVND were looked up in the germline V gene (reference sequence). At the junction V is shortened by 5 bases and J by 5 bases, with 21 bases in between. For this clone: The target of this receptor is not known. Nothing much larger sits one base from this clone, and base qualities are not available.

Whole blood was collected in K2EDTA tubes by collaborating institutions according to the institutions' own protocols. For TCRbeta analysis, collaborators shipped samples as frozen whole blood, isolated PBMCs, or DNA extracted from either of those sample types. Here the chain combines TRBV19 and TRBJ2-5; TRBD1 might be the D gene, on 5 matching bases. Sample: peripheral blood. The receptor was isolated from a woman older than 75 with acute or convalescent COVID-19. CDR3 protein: CASSPRLRVRSETQYF. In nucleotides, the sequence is TGTGCCAGTAGTCCTCGCCTCAGGGTTAGGTCGGAGACCCAGTACTTC.